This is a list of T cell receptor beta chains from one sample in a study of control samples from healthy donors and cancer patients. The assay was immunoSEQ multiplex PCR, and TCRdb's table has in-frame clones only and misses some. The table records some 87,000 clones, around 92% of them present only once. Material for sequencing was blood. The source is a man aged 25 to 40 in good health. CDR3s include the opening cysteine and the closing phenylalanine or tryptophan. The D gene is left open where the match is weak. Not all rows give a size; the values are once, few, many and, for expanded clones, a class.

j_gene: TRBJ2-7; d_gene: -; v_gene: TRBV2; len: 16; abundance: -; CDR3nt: TGTGCCAGCAGTGAAGCCTGGGGACGGACCACCCACGAGCAGTACTTC; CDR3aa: CASSEAWGRTTHEQYF
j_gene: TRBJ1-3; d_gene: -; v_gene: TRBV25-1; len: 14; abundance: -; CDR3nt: TGTGCCAGCAGTGTTCCGGGAATTGGAAACACCATATATTTT; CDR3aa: CASSVPGIGNTIYF
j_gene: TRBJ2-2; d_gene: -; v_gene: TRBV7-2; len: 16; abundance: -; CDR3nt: TGTGCCAGCAGCTTAGGGGGGCGGGGGAACACCGGGGAGCTGTTTTTT; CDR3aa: CASSLGGRGNTGELFF
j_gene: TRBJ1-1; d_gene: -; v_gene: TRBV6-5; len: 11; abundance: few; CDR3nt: TGTGCCAGCAGTACGGCCACTGAAGCTTTCTTT; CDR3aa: CASSTATEAFF
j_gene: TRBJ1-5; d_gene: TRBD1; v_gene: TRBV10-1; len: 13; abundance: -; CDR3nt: TGCGCCAGCAGTCCGGACAGGGTTCAGCCCCAGCATTTT; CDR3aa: CASSPDRVQPQHF
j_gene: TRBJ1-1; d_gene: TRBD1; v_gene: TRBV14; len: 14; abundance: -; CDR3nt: TGTGCCAGCAGCCAATACGACAGGGGCACTGAAGCTTTCTTT; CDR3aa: CASSQYDRGTEAFF
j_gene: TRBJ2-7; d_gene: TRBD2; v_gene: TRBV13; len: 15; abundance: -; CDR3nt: TGTGCCAGCAGCTCCCTGGGGAGGGGAGCCTACGAGCAGTACTTC; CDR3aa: CASSSLGRGAYEQYF
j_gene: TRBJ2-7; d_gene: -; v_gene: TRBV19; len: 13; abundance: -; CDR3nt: TGTGCCAGTAGTAGGAGCGGATCCTACGAGCAGTACTTC; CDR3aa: CASSRSGSYEQYF
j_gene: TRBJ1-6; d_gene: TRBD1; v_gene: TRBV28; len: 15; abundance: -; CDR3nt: TGTGCCAGCACCCCTCGGACAGGGTCGAATTCACCCCTCCACTTT; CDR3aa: CASTPRTGSNSPLHF
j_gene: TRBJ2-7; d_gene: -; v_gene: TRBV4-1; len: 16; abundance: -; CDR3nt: TGCGCCAGCAGCCAAGATGGATCTAGCCGGTCCTACGAGCAGTACTTC; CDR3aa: CASSQDGSSRSYEQYF
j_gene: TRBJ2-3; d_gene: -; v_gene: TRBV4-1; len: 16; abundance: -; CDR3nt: TGCGCCAGCAGCCAAGATAGGAACAGGGCAACAGATACGCAGTATTTT; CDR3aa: CASSQDRNRATDTQYF
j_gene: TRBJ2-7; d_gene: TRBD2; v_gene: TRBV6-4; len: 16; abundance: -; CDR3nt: TGTGCCAGCAGGGCCGGGACTAGCTTCTCGTCCTACGAGCAGTACTTC; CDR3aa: CASRAGTSFSSYEQYF
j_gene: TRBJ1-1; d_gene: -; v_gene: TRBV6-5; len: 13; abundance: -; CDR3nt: TGTGCCAGCAGCACCACAGAGAACACTGAAGCTTTCTTT; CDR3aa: CASSTTENTEAFF
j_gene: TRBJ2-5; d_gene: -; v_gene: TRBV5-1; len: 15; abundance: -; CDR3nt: TGCGCCAGCAGCACAGGAACGGGACATGCGGAGACCCAGTACTTC; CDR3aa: CASSTGTGHAETQYF
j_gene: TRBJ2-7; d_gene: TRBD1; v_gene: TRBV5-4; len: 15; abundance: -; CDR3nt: TGTGCCAGCAGCTTGGAGGACAGGGCGGGATACGAGCAGTACTTC; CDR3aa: CASSLEDRAGYEQYF
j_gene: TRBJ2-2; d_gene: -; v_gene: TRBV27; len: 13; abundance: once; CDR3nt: TGTGCCAGCAGTTTTTGGGCGGCCGGGGAGCTGTTTTTT; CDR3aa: CASSFWAAGELFF
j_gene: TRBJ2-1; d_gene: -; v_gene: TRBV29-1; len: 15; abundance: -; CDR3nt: TGCAGCGCAACCGGAGGCGGGGAATCCTACAATGAGCAGTTCTTC; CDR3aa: CSATGGGESYNEQFF
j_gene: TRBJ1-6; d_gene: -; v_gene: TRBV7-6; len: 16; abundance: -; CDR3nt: TGTGCCAGCAGCTTAGAACAGGAGCTCGATAATTCACCCCCCCACTTT; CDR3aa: CASSLEQELDNSPPHF
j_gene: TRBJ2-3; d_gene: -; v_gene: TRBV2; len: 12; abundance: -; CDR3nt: TGTGCCAGCAGTTTTAAGCGAGATACGCAGTATTTT; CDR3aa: CASSFKRDTQYF
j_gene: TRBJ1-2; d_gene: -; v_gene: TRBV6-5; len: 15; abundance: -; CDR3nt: TGTGCCAGCAGTTACCTCGGGACAAGAACTGACGGCTACACCTTC; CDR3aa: CASSYLGTRTDGYTF
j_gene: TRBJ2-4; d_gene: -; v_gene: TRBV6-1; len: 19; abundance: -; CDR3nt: TGTGCCAGCAGTGGCCCCCGACTAGTGATAACATTAGCCAAAAACATTCAGTACTTC; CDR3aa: CASSGPRLVITLAKNIQYF